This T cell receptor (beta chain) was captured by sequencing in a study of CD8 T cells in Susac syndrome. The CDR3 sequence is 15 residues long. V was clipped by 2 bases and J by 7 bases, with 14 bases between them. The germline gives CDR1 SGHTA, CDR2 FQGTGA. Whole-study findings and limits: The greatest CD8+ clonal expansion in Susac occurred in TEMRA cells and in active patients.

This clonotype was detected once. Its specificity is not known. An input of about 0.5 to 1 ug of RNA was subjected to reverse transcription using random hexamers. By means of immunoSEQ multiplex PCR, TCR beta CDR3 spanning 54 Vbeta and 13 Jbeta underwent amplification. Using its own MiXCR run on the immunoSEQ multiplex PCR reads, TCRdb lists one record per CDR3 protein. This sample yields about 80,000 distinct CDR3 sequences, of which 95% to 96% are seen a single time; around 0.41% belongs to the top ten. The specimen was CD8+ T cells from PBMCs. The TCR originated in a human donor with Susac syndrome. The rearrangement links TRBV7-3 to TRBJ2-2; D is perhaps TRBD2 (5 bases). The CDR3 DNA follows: TGTGCCAGCAGCTTAGAGAGGGCCAACGTCGGGGAGCTGTTTTTT. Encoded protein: CASSLERANVGELFF.